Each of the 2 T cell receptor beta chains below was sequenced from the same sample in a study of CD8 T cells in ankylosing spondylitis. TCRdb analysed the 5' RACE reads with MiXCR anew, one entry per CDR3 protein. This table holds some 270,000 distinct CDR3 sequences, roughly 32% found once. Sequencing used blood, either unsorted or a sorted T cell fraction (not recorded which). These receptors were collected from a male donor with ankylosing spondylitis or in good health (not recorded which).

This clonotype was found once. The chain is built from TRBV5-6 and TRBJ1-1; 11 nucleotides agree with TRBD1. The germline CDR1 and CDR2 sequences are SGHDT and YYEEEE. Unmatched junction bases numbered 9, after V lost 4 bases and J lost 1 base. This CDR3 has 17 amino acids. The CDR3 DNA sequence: TGTGCCAGCAGCAGAGGGACAGGGGGTTCGAAGAACACTGAAGCTTTCTTT. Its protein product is CASSRGTGGSKNTEAFF.

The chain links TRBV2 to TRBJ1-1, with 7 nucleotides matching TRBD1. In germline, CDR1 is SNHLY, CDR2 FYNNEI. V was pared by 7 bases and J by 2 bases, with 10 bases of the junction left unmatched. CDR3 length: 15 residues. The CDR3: CASTSLQGPNTEAFF. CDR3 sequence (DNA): TGTGCCAGCACTTCCCTACAGGGGCCAAACACTGAAGCTTTCTTT.